One and the same sample provided the 24 T cell receptor beta chains below, sequenced in a study of blood T cell repertoires in COVID-19. Here immunoSEQ multiplex PCR was the method, and the copy in TCRdb shows in-frame clones only, minus some. The data show 250,000 to 350,000 clones, with about 85% seen just once and 0.85% to 1% held by the top ten. Sequenced: peripheral blood. These receptors originate from a human donor with COVID-19, enrolled during active disease. The donor label of this sample is uncertain.

This rearrangement joins TRBV28 to TRBJ2-3; 10 nucleotides line up with TRBD1. V was pared by 6 bases and J by 2 bases, with 5 bases of the junction left unmatched. CDR1 and CDR2 from the germline V gene are MDHEN and SYDVKM. This CDR3 comprises 15 residues. The CDR3 sequence is CASSGTGVFTDTQYF. The CDR3 nucleotides are TGTGCCAGCAGCGGGACAGGGGTATTCACAGATACGCAGTATTTT.

The rearrangement links TRBV25-1 to TRBJ2-7; 7 nucleotides agree with TRBD1. Trimming at V came to 8 bases and at J to 0 bases, leaving 10 bases not matched to a gene. Germline loops: CDR1 MGHDK, CDR2 SYGVNS. CDR3 size: 15 residues. The chain's CDR3 is CASSRVGDSSYEQYF. The CDR3 DNA follows: TGTGCCAGCTCCCGGGTAGGGGACAGCTCCTACGAGCAGTACTTC.

Here the CDR3 DNA reads TGTGCCTGGAGGACGGGCGGGGCGGAGACCCAGTACTTC. Its protein is CAWRTGGAETQYF. The rearrangement joins TRBV30 to TRBJ2-5; TRBD2 might be the D (6 bases). V was shortened by 3 bases and J by 5 bases, with 13 bases between the two germline ends. Germline V CDR1 and CDR2: GTSNPN, SVGIG (reference sequence). This CDR3 has 13 residues.

The genes are TRBV2 and TRBJ2-4, with D possibly being TRBD1 (6 bases). The V end was cut by 5 bases, the J end by 0 bases, with 8 bases between. This CDR3 is built from 14 residues. CDR1 is SNHLY and CDR2 is FYNNEI in the germline V gene. Here the CDR3 DNA reads TGTGCCAGCAGTCTCAGGGGAGCCAAAAACATTCAGTACTTC. Protein: CASSLRGAKNIQYF.

The gene calls are TRBV3-1 (or the pseudogene TRBV3-2) and TRBJ1-3; a possible D gene is TRBD1 (6 bases). V lost 3 bases to trimming and J lost 3 bases, with 15 bases between them. This CDR3 contains 16 residues. CDR1 and CDR2 (germline): LGHDT, YNNKEL (reference sequence). This CDR3 reads CASSHYRDLDGNTIYF. The CDR3 nucleotides are TGTGCCAGCAGCCACTACAGGGATCTTGATGGAAACACCATATATTTT.

The chain links TRBV2 to TRBJ2-1; TRBD1 aligns across 7 bases. This CDR3 region has 14 residues. From germline, CDR1 is SNHLY and CDR2 FYNNEI. Trimming took 8 bases from V and 1 from J; bases not matched to a gene: 5. In nucleotides, the CDR3 is TGTGCCAGCTCTCCGGGACAGTCCTACAATGAGCAGTTCTTC. This encodes CASSPGQSYNEQFF.

This clone came up a few times. The V gene is TRBV2, the J gene TRBJ2-5, with 8 bases matching TRBD1. Germline CDR1 SNHLY, CDR2 FYNNEI. This CDR3 region has 13 residues. Trimming cost V 5 bases and J 4 bases; bases outside gene matches: 3. The CDR3 reads CASSWDRSETQYF. As DNA, the CDR3 is TGTGCCAGCAGTTGGGACAGGTCAGAGACCCAGTACTTC.

The chain couples TRBV15 to TRBJ1-2, with 10 nucleotides matching TRBD1. There are 14 residues in the CDR3. The junction had 1 base not matched to a gene; V was cut back by 1 base and J by 5 bases. CDR1 and CDR2 (germline): LNHNV, YYDKDF (reference sequence). The CDR3 reads CATSRVGQGYGYTF. The CDR3 bases are TGTGCCACCAGCAGAGTGGGACAGGGGTATGGCTACACCTTC. Complete variable domain (other parts from reference TRBV15 and TRBJ1-2): DAMVIQNPRYQVTQFGKPVTLSCSQTLNHNVMYWYQQKSSQAPKLLFHYYDKDFNNEADTPDNFQSRRPNTSFCFLDIRSPGLGDTAMYLCATSRVGQGYGYTFGSGTRLTVV.

CDR3 residues: CASSLHPDTQYF. In DNA, the CDR3 is TGTGCCAGCAGCCTACATCCGGATACGCAGTATTTT. V is TRBV14 and J is TRBJ2-3; D gene ambiguous. CDR3 size: 12 residues. Germline lookup yields CDR1 SGHDN and CDR2 FVKESK. Trimming removed 4 bases at V and 6 bases at J, with 8 bases between.

The chain uses TRBV9 and TRBJ2-2; 12 bases line up with TRBD2. This CDR3 is 18 amino acids long. The germline V gene encodes CDR1 SGDLS and CDR2 YYNGEE. V gave up 1 base and J gave up 3 bases; unmatched junction bases: 7. In DNA form, the CDR3 reads TGTGCCAGCAGCGTAACTAGCGGGAGGCCTGGGGACACCGGGGAGCTGTTTTTT. It translates to CASSVTSGRPGDTGELFF.

The chain links TRBV28 to TRBJ2-3; TRBD2 might be the D (6 bases). V lost 6 bases and J 1 base, leaving 14 bases between the germline ends. Germline V gene sequence: CDR1 MDHEN, CDR2 SYDVKM. There are 15 residues in the CDR3. The DNA for the CDR3 is TGTGCCAGCAGCTCTTTAGCGGACGGCACAGATACGCAGTATTTT. It yields the protein CASSSLADGTDTQYF.

This rearrangement joins TRBV5-1 to TRBJ2-5, with a weak D call TRBD2 (5 bases). CDR3 size: 17 residues. Germline values: CDR1 SGHRS, CDR2 YFSETQ. Trimming took off 4 bases at V and 2 bases at J, with 21 bases between the two ends. The CDR3 DNA reads as TGCGCCAGCAGCCATGTTACCCAGCGGAAAAAACAAGAGACCCAGTACTTC. Its translation is CASSHVTQRKKQETQYF.

This rearrangement joins TRBV6-1 to TRBJ2-1; 7 nucleotides align to TRBD2. V was clipped by 3 bases and J by 3 bases; unmatched bases: 5. In germline, CDR1 is MNHNS, CDR2 SASEGT. This CDR3 has 15 amino acids. The CDR3 here is CASSDGPSGYNEQFF. The CDR3 coding sequence is TGTGCCAGCAGTGACGGTCCTAGCGGCTACAATGAGCAGTTCTTC.

The chain uses TRBV9 and TRBJ2-1; TRBD2 aligns across 8 bases. The trim removed 0 bases at V and 3 bases at J, leaving 5 bases unmatched. The CDR3 is made up of 16 amino acids. Germline V gene sequence: CDR1 SGDLS, CDR2 YYNGEE. CDR3 sequence (DNA): TGTGCCAGCAGCGTAGGGGGGACTAGTGGCTACAATGAGCAGTTCTTC. This encodes CASSVGGTSGYNEQFF.

This clone has a single count. In nucleotides, the CDR3 is TGTGCCAGCAGGGACAGGGCTGAAGCTTTCTTT. As protein: CASRDRAEAFF. This rearrangement joins TRBV7-2 to TRBJ1-1; 8 nucleotides agree with TRBD1. The V and J ends lost 6 bases and 6 bases, in that order; junction bases with no gene match: 0. Germline CDR1 SGHTA, CDR2 FQGNSA. This CDR3 is built from 11 residues.

The J gene is TRBJ2-7, the V gene TRBV7-3, with 8 bases identical to TRBD2. CDR1 SGHTA and CDR2 FQGTGA come from the germline V gene. V shed 5 bases, J shed 7 bases, and the junction held 10 bases outside the gene matches. The CDR3 runs 14 residues. CDR3 region: CASSPGRGAEEQYF. CDR3 coding DNA: TGTGCCAGCAGCCCGGGGCGGGGGGCGGAGGAGCAGTACTTC.

The chain has TRBV3-1 (or the pseudogene TRBV3-2) and TRBJ1-5; D is perhaps TRBD1 (5 bases). The V gene's germline CDR1 is LGHDT and CDR2 YNNKEL (reference sequence). The CDR3 extends over 16 amino acids. Deletions cut 0 bases from V and 0 bases from J, with 9 bases between. The CDR3 sequence: CASSQDQGNSNQPQHF. The CDR3 bases are TGTGCCAGCAGCCAAGACCAGGGTAATAGCAATCAGCCCCAGCATTTT.

The chain combines TRBV6-6 with TRBJ1-1; the D gene is possibly TRBD1 (6 bases). Germline loops: CDR1 MNHNY, CDR2 SVGAGI (reference sequence). The CDR3 spans 13 residues. V shed 6 bases and J shed 2 bases, with 10 bases lying between them. This CDR3 reads CASSGQLNTEAFF. In DNA, the CDR3 is TGTGCCAGCAGCGGACAGCTCAACACTGAAGCTTTCTTT.

This chain joins TRBV19 and TRBJ1-2, with D perhaps TRBD1 (6 bases). The germline V gene has CDR1 LNHDA and CDR2 SQIVND (reference sequence). Trimming removed 8 bases at V and 8 bases at J, with 18 bases between. This CDR3 region has 13 residues. The CDR3: CASRSRQDDGYTF. The CDR3 coding sequence is TGTGCCAGTCGGAGCAGACAGGATGACGGCTACACCTTC.

This chain connects TRBV28 to TRBJ2-1; 8 bases map to TRBD2. The CDR3 consists of 15 residues. After removal of 1 base from V and 4 bases from J, the junction contained 3 bases not matched to a gene. CDR1 and CDR2 from the germline V gene are MDHEN and SYDVKM. CDR3 sequence: CASSLSLAGYNEQFF. As DNA, the CDR3 is TGTGCCAGCAGTTTATCCCTAGCGGGTTACAATGAGCAGTTCTTC.

The genes are TRBV6-5 and TRBJ2-1; the D gene is possibly TRBD1 (5 bases). This CDR3 region has 14 residues. CDR1 and CDR2 from the germline V gene are MNHEY and SVGAGI. V was clipped by 6 bases and J by 0 bases, with 9 bases between them. This CDR3 reads CASRQGSSYNEQFF. DNA for the CDR3: TGTGCCAGCAGGCAGGGATCCTCCTACAATGAGCAGTTCTTC.

CDR3 DNA sequence: TGTGCCAGCAGCCTTGACAGATACAATGAGCAGTTCTTC. This encodes CASSLDRYNEQFF. The V gene is TRBV6-5, the J gene TRBJ2-1; D is perhaps TRBD1 (5 bases). V was shortened by 6 bases and J by 4 bases, with 10 bases between the two germline ends. Germline V gives CDR1 MNHEY, CDR2 SVGAGI. The CDR3 sequence is 13 residues long.

This chain uses TRBV5-1 with TRBJ2-3, with a possible D match to TRBD1 (6 bases). Germline-derived CDR1 and CDR2 are SGHRS and YFSETQ. This CDR3 contains 15 residues. With 2 bases removed from V and 3 bases from J, the gap between germline ends came to 13 bases. As DNA, the CDR3 is TGCGCCAGCAGCTTACCCAGGGGCACGACAGATACGCAGTATTTT. It yields the protein CASSLPRGTTDTQYF.

The CDR3 DNA reads TGTGCCAGCAGTTTAGCGGGGCCCCGGGTCGAGCAGTACTTC. Amino acid sequence: CASSLAGPRVEQYF. V usage is TRBV28 and J usage is TRBJ2-7; a possible D gene is TRBD2 (6 bases). The CDR3 is 14 amino acids. Trimming took off 2 bases at V and 6 bases at J, with 14 bases between the two ends. Germline V gene lookup returns CDR1 MDHEN and CDR2 SYDVKM.